This TCR beta chain is drawn from a study of T cell responses to AZD1222 COVID-19 vaccine. Trimming at V came to 0 bases and at J to 2 bases, leaving 6 bases not matched to a gene. This CDR3 spans 18 amino acids. Per the germline V gene, CDR1 is SGHRS and CDR2 is YFSETQ. TCRdb's table, derived via immunoSEQ multiplex PCR, lists solely in-frame clones and lacks some. Of under 130,000 clones in the sample, 89% were seen once. Regarding this clone: Its antigen is as yet unknown.

The study's findings and limits: Spike-specific TCR depth and breadth grew after two AZD1222 doses. A reported finding is that nearly half of spike-specific TCRs target unmutated variant regions. Repertoires were obtained only post-peak T cell response.

The chain joins TRBV5-1 to TRBJ2-6, with 9 bases that match TRBD1. This clonotype originated in an adult who received the AZD1222 COVID-19 vaccine. The input for sequencing was peripheral blood, taken 28 days after the second AZD1222 dose. CDR3 sequence reads: CASSLVPTGGAGANVLTF. The DNA of the CDR3 is TGCGCCAGCAGCTTGGTCCCGACAGGGGGAGCTGGGGCCAACGTCCTGACTTTC.